This TCR beta chain was profiled in a study of blood T cell repertoires in COVID-19. The wider study: The United States, Italy and Spain provided the acute and convalescent COVID-19 samples. T cells, B-cell-depleted T cells, or PBMCs provided the cDNA or gDNA that served as material.

Per the authors' pipeline: Amplification with reference gene primers provided the estimates of nucleated cell counts. Produced via immunoSEQ multiplex PCR; TCRdb's table is partial and in-frame only. V and J calls and clone size are as listed in that table; D and trimming were resolved from the DNA. The repertoire holds some 130,000 clones, with more than 75% as singletons. CDR3 length: 13 residues. With 3 bases removed from V and 6 bases from J, the gap between germline ends came to 13 bases. Germline CDR1 SGDLS, CDR2 YYNGEE. This sequence originates from a man aged 70-80 years with active COVID-19. V and J are TRBV9 and TRBJ2-7, with D perhaps matching TRBD1 (6 bases). Sequences were obtained from peripheral blood. CDR3 DNA: TGTGCCAGCAGCGCCCAGGACAGAGGCGAGCAGTACTTC. Protein sequence: CASSAQDRGEQYF.